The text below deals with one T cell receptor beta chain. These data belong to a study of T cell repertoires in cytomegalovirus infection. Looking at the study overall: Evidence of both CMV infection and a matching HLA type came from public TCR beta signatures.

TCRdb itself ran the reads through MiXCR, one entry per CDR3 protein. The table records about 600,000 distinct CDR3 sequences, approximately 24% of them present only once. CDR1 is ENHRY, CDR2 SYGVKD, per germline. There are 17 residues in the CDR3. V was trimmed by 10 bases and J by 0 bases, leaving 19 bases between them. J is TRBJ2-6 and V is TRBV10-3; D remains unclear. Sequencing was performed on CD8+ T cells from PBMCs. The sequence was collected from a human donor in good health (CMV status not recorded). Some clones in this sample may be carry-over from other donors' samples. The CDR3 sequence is CATLGPESLSGANVLTF. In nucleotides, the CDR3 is TGTGCCACCTTGGGCCCAGAAAGTCTCTCTGGGGCCAACGTCCTGACTTTC.